Following are 30 T cell receptor beta chains from one sample sequenced in a study of cytomegalovirus exposure and HLA in healthy donors. Here immunoSEQ multiplex PCR was the method, and the copy in TCRdb shows in-frame clones only, minus some. The table lists under 250,000 clones, around 80% of them singletons. Input material: PBMCs. These receptors all come from a woman aged 30 to 39 in good health and CMV-seronegative.

The chain's CDR3 is CASRLQGALGYTF. DNA for the CDR3: TGTGCCAGCAGACTACAGGGGGCGCTAGGCTACACCTTC. The chain carries TRBV28 and TRBJ1-2, with TRBD1 matching 9 bases. V was clipped by 6 bases and J by 8 bases; unmatched bases: 7. The CDR3 totals 13 residues. Looked up from germline, CDR1 is MDHEN and CDR2 is SYDVKM.

The chain joins TRBV11-2 to TRBJ2-7; 10 bases fit TRBD2. Unmatched junction bases numbered 6, after V lost 4 bases and J lost 6 bases. CDR3 length: 14 residues. Germline V gene lookup returns CDR1 SGHAT and CDR2 FQNNGV. CDR3 sequence reads: CASSSASGSGEQYF. CDR3 sequence (DNA): TGTGCCAGCAGCTCGGCTAGCGGGAGTGGCGAGCAGTACTTC.

This clone has only a few counts. This rearrangement joins TRBV5-1 to TRBJ1-4; 7 positions match TRBD1. V lost 4 bases and J lost 4; bases outside the gene matches: 4. This CDR3 spans 14 amino acids. Germline values: CDR1 SGHRS, CDR2 YFSETQ. This CDR3 reads CASSPDRLNEKLFF. In DNA form, the CDR3 reads TGCGCCAGCAGCCCGGACAGGCTTAATGAAAAACTGTTTTTT.

The chain employs TRBV25-1 and TRBJ1-3; D is ambiguous. Germline V CDR1 and CDR2: MGHDK, SYGVNS. The CDR3 runs 16 residues. V lost 2 bases to trimming and J lost 2 bases, with 13 bases between them. Here the CDR3 DNA reads TGTGCCAGCAGTGAAGGGCGGGGTACGGCTGGAAACACCATATATTTT. Its translation is CASSEGRGTAGNTIYF.

This chain links TRBV19 with TRBJ1-1; D is possibly TRBD1 (5 bases). The CDR3 loop spans 14 amino acids. V lost 6 bases, J lost 4 bases, and 15 bases lay in between. The germline V gene has CDR1 LNHDA and CDR2 SQIVND (reference sequence). Here the CDR3 reads CASSLDGGPTEAFF. For the CDR3, the DNA is TGTGCCAGTAGCTTGGACGGGGGTCCCACTGAAGCTTTCTTT.

This clone was seen only once. The rearrangement joins TRBV5-1 to TRBJ2-7; 11 nucleotides line up with TRBD2. V lost 2 bases and J lost 3; bases outside the gene matches: 13. The germline V gene encodes CDR1 SGHRS and CDR2 YFSETQ. This CDR3 has 18 amino acids. In nucleotides, the CDR3 is TGCGCCAGCAGCTTCGGTAGGCTAGCGGGAGGAATGAGCTACGAGCAGTACTTC. Protein product: CASSFGRLAGGMSYEQYF. Supplemented by reference TRBV5-1 and TRBJ2-7, the full variable domain reads KAGVTQTPRYLIKTRGQQVTLSCSPISGHRSVSWYQQTPGQGLQFLFEYFSETQRNKGNFPGRFSGRQFSNSRSEMNVSTLELGDSALYLCASSFGRLAGGMSYEQYFGPGTRLTVT.

This chain links TRBV5-8 with TRBJ2-3; tentative D call: TRBD2 (6 bases). Trimming shortened V by 5 bases and J by 4 bases, and 17 bases separated the two germline ends. CDR3 length: 15 residues. Germline values: CDR1 SGHTS, CDR2 YDEGEE. CDR3 sequence reads: CASRSETRRADTQYF. In nucleotides, the CDR3 is TGTGCCAGCAGATCCGAGACTAGGAGAGCAGATACGCAGTATTTT.

J is TRBJ2-3 and V is TRBV6-4; TRBD2 aligns across 11 bases. The germline CDR1 and CDR2 sequences are MRHNA and SNTAGT. V gave up 4 bases and J gave up 1 base; unmatched junction bases: 4. CDR3 size: 16 residues. CDR3 sequence reads: CASSGKLAGGTDTQYF. The DNA of the CDR3 is TGTGCCAGCAGTGGTAAACTAGCGGGGGGCACAGATACGCAGTATTTT.

The V and J genes are TRBV2 and TRBJ2-7, with D possibly being TRBD1 (6 bases). V was shortened by 7 bases and J by 2 bases, with 15 bases between the two germline ends. CDR1 and CDR2 from the germline V gene are SNHLY and FYNNEI. This CDR3 is 14 amino acids long. The CDR3 DNA reads as TGTGCCAGCAACCCGGACAGTAACACCTACGAGCAGTACTTC. Translation: CASNPDSNTYEQYF. The whole variable domain, remainder taken from reference TRBV2 and TRBJ2-7, is EPEVTQTPSHQVTQMGQEVILRCVPISNHLYFYWYRQILGQKVEFLVSFYNNEISEKSEIFDDQFSVERPDGSNFTLKIRSTKLEDSAMYFCASNPDSNTYEQYFGPGTRLTVT.

The gene calls are TRBV19 and TRBJ2-7; TRBD1 is a possible D gene (5 bases). V dropped 3 bases and J dropped 4 bases, with 10 bases sitting between them. CDR1 and CDR2 (germline): LNHDA, SQIVND (reference sequence). This CDR3 is built from 13 residues. CDR3 sequence: CASSMWAGYEQYF. Here the CDR3 DNA reads TGTGCCAGTAGTATGTGGGCAGGGTACGAGCAGTACTTC.

This clone appeared once. The gene calls are TRBV9 and TRBJ2-1; D not resolved. CDR1 is SGDLS, CDR2 YYNGEE, per germline. Trimming stripped 0 bases from V and 4 bases from J, with 5 bases between. This CDR3 contains 13 residues. CDR3 amino acids: CASSVVTYNEQFF. As DNA, the CDR3 is TGTGCCAGCAGCGTAGTCACTTACAATGAGCAGTTCTTC.

This rearrangement joins TRBV30 to TRBJ2-3; D possibly corresponds to TRBD1 (6 bases). Germline V gives CDR1 GTSNPN, CDR2 SVGIG (reference sequence). The CDR3 sequence is 14 residues long. Trimming cost V 1 base and J 2 bases, with 10 bases left between them. The chain's CDR3 is CAWSGGRFTDTQYF. CDR3 DNA: TGTGCCTGGAGTGGGGGGCGGTTCACAGATACGCAGTATTTT.

The CDR3 is CASSFRTGASDTQYF. CDR3 DNA sequence: TGTGCCAGCAGTTTTAGGACAGGGGCATCAGATACGCAGTATTTT. The V call is TRBV28, the J call TRBJ2-3, with 9 bases identical to TRBD1. CDR1 and CDR2 from the germline V gene are MDHEN and SYDVKM. V lost 3 bases to trimming and J lost 4 bases; unmatched junction nucleotides: 5. CDR3 length: 15 residues. The whole variable domain, remainder taken from reference TRBV28 and TRBJ2-3, is DVKVTQSSRYLVKRTGEKVFLECVQDMDHENMFWYRQDPGLGLRLIYFSYDVKMKEKGDIPEGYSVSREKKERFSLILESASTNQTSMYLCASSFRTGASDTQYFGPGTRLTVL.

The chain is built from TRBV27 and TRBJ2-7, with 8 bases fitting TRBD2. Germline assignment: CDR1 MNHEY and CDR2 SMNVEV (reference sequence). With 2 bases clipped from V and 3 bases from J, the junction kept 9 bases outside the gene matches. The CDR3 is made up of 16 amino acids. Here the CDR3 reads CASSLEWGREDYEQYF. The CDR3 nucleotides are TGTGCCAGCAGTTTAGAGTGGGGGCGGGAGGACTACGAGCAGTACTTC.

The chain links TRBV5-4 to TRBJ2-3; TRBD2 aligns across 12 bases. This CDR3 has 14 residues. With V trimmed by 5 bases and J by 5 bases, 3 bases remained unmatched. Per the germline V gene, CDR1 is SGHNT and CDR2 is YYREEE (reference sequence). CDR3 bases: TGTGCCAGCAGGACTAGCGGGGGAGGAGATACGCAGTATTTT. Amino acids: CASRTSGGGDTQYF.

The chain couples TRBV29-1 to TRBJ2-5; D is unresolved. The CDR3 runs to 12 residues. Germline CDR1 and CDR2: SQVTM and ANQGSEA. Between the trimmed V and J ends, which lost 5 bases and 5 bases, there was a span of 12 bases. The CDR3 protein is CSVFVPPETQYF. The CDR3, as DNA: TGCAGCGTTTTTGTCCCCCCGGAGACCCAGTACTTC.

This rearrangement joins TRBV29-1 to TRBJ2-3; D is possibly TRBD1 (6 bases). CDR3 size: 13 residues. Trimming took off 4 bases at V and 0 bases at J, with 8 bases between the two ends. Germline values: CDR1 SQVTM, CDR2 ANQGSEA. The CDR3 sequence is CSVVRGSTDTQYF. CDR3 coding DNA: TGCAGCGTTGTGAGGGGGAGCACAGATACGCAGTATTTT.

This clone was counted a few times. The chain is built from TRBV6-6 and TRBJ1-6, with D possibly being TRBD1 (5 bases). The CDR3 has 16 residues. V was cut by 6 bases and J by 10 bases, with 22 bases left in between. From germline, CDR1 is MNHNY and CDR2 SVGAGI (reference sequence). The chain's CDR3 is CASSSSSTDLGSPLHF. Here the CDR3 DNA reads TGTGCCAGCAGCTCTTCCTCGACAGATCTAGGATCACCCCTCCACTTT.

The rearrangement links TRBV30 to TRBJ1-4, with D tentatively TRBD1 (5 bases). The CDR3 has 13 amino acids. V was clipped by 3 bases and J by 8 bases, with 13 bases between them. The V gene's germline CDR1 is GTSNPN and CDR2 SVGIG (reference sequence). The chain's CDR3 is CAWRGRRGEKLFF. CDR3 DNA: TGTGCCTGGAGGGGCCGGAGGGGAGAAAAACTGTTTTTT.

The chain is built from TRBV28 and TRBJ2-3; TRBD1 aligns across 7 bases. Germline V gene data show CDR1 as MDHEN and CDR2 as SYDVKM. V shed 4 bases, J shed 2 bases, and the junction held 6 bases outside the gene matches. CDR3 length equals 15 residues. The chain's CDR3 is CASSSDGTATDTQYF. CDR3 coding DNA: TGTGCCAGCAGTTCAGACGGGACAGCCACAGATACGCAGTATTTT.

The chain links TRBV5-1 to TRBJ1-1; 7 nucleotides align to TRBD1. After removal of 4 bases from V and 0 bases from J, the junction contained 9 bases not matched to a gene. The CDR3 runs 16 residues. CDR1 and CDR2 from the germline V gene are SGHRS and YFSETQ. For the CDR3, the DNA is TGCGCCAGCAGCGGGACAGTTTTTGCCTTGAACACTGAAGCTTTCTTT. The encoded protein is CASSGTVFALNTEAFF.

The rearrangement uses TRBV5-6 and TRBJ1-1; 7 nucleotides agree with TRBD1. V trimming: 4 bases; J trimming: 12 bases; junction bases outside the gene matches: 9. The CDR3 runs to 12 residues. Germline CDR1 SGHDT, CDR2 YYEEEE. The CDR3 bases are TGTGCCAGCAGCCAACACGACAGGGCAACTTTCTTT. Protein product: CASSQHDRATFF.

This chain links TRBV11-1 with TRBJ2-1; possible D gene TRBD2, 6 bases. The V gene's germline CDR1 is SGHAT and CDR2 FQDESV (reference sequence). The CDR3 covers 13 residues. Trimming took off 5 bases at V and 9 bases at J, with 14 bases between the two ends. The CDR3 loop reads CASSRGLGGEQFF. DNA of the CDR3: TGTGCCAGCAGCAGGGGCCTCGGGGGTGAGCAGTTCTTC.

V usage is TRBV6-5 and J usage is TRBJ2-7; 7 bases match TRBD1. CDR3 length: 14 residues. Germline lookup yields CDR1 MNHEY and CDR2 SVGAGI. Trimming cost V 6 bases and J 4 bases; bases outside gene matches: 9. The chain's CDR3 is CASSEGALRYEQYF. DNA of the CDR3: TGTGCCAGCAGCGAGGGGGCGCTGAGATACGAGCAGTACTTC.

About this clone: The identical CDR3 is also encoded by other nucleotide sequences in the sample. The genes are TRBV6-1 and TRBJ2-2; 12 positions agree with TRBD2. With 4 bases clipped from V and 3 bases from J, the junction kept 6 bases outside the gene matches. This CDR3 is 17 amino acids long. CDR1 and CDR2 from the germline V gene are MNHNS and SASEGT. The CDR3 bases are TGTGCCAGCAGTGCACTAGCGGGGGGCGGGTACACCGGGGAGCTGTTTTTT. Translation gives CASSALAGGGYTGELFF.

Points on this clone: The sample holds other DNA sequences that translate to the same CDR3. This chain joins TRBV27 and TRBJ2-7; TRBD1 might be the D (5 bases). Trimming shortened V by 6 bases and J by 3 bases, and 9 bases separated the two germline ends. CDR3 size: 12 residues. Germline assignment: CDR1 MNHEY and CDR2 SMNVEV (reference sequence). The CDR3 nucleotides read TGTGCCAGCAGCCGTCAGGGCTACGAGCAGTACTTC. This encodes CASSRQGYEQYF.

V gene TRBV27 combines with J gene TRBJ2-3; the match to TRBD2 covers 10 bases. V was clipped by 7 bases and J by 6 bases; unmatched bases: 10. The CDR3 runs 15 residues. The germline V gene has CDR1 MNHEY and CDR2 SMNVEV (reference sequence). CDR3 in amino acids: CASKRLAGGRDTQYF. The CDR3 DNA reads TGTGCCAGCAAGAGACTAGCGGGTGGGAGGGATACGCAGTATTTT.

The V and J genes are TRBV6-5 and TRBJ1-1; a weak D match, TRBD1 (5 bases). V was cut by 10 bases and J by 4 bases, with 16 bases left in between. Looked up from germline, CDR1 is MNHEY and CDR2 is SVGAGI. The CDR3 covers 13 residues. Here the CDR3 reads CATRGGLSTEAFF. CDR3 DNA: TGTGCCACCCGCGGGGGTCTGAGCACTGAAGCTTTCTTT.

The chain is built from TRBV27 and TRBJ2-5, with 12 bases fitting TRBD2. The V segment lost 3 bases and the J segment 2 bases; nucleotides outside the gene matches: 7. CDR1 MNHEY and CDR2 SMNVEV come from the germline V gene (reference sequence). The CDR3 covers 17 residues. This chain's CDR3 is CASSLGTSGGPQETQYF. DNA of the CDR3: TGTGCCAGCAGTTTGGGTACTAGCGGGGGGCCTCAAGAGACCCAGTACTTC.

CDR3 region: CASSEKRSYNEQFF. In nucleotides, the CDR3 is TGTGCCAGCAGTGAAAAACGGTCCTACAATGAGCAGTTCTTC. This chain links TRBV2 with TRBJ2-1; D is undetermined. Germline CDR1 is SNHLY and CDR2 is FYNNEI. V lost 2 bases and J lost 1, with 6 bases in between. The CDR3 has 14 amino acids.